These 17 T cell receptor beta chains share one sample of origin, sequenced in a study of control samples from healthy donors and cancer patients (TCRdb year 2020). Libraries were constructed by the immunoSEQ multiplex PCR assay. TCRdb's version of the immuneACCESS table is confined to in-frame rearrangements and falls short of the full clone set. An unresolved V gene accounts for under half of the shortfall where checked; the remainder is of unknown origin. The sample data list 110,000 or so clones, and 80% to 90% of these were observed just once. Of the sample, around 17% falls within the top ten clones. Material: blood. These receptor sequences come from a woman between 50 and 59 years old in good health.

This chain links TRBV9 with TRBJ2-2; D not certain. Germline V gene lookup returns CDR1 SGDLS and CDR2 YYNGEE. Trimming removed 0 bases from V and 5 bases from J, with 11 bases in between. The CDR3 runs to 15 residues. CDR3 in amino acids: CASSVVGSSTGELFF. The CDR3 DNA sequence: TGTGCCAGCAGCGTAGTGGGCAGTTCAACCGGGGAGCTGTTTTTT.

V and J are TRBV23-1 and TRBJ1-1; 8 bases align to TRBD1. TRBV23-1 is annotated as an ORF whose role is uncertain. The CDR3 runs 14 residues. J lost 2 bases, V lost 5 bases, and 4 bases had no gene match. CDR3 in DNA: TGCGCCAGCAGTGGGGACAGGATCAACACTGAAGCTTTCTTT. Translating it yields CASSGDRINTEAFF.

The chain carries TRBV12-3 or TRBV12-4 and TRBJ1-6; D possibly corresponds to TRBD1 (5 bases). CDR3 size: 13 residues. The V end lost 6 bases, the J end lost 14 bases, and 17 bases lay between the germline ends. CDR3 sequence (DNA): TGTGCCAGCAGCCGGGACGGGCTTTGGACCCTCCACTTT. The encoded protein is CASSRDGLWTLHF.

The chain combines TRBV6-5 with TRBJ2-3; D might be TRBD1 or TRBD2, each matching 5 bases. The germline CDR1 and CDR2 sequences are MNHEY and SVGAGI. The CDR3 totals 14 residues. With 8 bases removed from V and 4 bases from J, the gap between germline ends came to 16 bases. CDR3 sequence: CASRLAGSADTQYF. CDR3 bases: TGTGCCAGCCGGCTGGCAGGGAGCGCAGATACGCAGTATTTT.

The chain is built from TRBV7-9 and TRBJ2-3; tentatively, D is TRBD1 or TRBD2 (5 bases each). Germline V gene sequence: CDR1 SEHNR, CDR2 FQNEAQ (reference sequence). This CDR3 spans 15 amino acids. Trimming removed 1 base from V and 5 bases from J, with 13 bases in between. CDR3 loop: CASSLVQGGGDTQYF. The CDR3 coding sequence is TGTGCCAGCAGCTTAGTCCAGGGCGGAGGAGATACGCAGTATTTT.

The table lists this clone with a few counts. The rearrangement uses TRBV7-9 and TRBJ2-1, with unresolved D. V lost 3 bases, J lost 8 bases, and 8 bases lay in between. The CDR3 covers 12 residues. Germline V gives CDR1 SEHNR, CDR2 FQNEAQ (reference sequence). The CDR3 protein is CASSFSNDEQFF. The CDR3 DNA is TGTGCCAGCAGCTTTAGTAACGATGAGCAGTTCTTC.

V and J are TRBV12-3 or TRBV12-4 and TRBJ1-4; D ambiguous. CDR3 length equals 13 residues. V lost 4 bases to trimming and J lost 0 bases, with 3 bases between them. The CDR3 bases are TGTGCCAGCAGTTCTGCAACTAATGAAAAACTGTTTTTT. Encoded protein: CASSSATNEKLFF.

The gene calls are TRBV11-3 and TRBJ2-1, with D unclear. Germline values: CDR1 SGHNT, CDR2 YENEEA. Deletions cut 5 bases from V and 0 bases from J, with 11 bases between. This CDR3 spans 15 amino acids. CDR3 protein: CASSPDLRSYNEQFF. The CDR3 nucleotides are TGTGCCAGCAGCCCAGACTTACGCTCCTACAATGAGCAGTTCTTC.

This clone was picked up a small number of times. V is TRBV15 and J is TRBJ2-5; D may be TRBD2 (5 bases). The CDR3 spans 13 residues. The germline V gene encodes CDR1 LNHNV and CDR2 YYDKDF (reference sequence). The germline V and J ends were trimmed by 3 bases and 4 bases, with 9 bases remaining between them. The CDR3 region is CATSRLGGETQYF. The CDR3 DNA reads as TGTGCCACCAGCAGGTTAGGAGGAGAGACCCAGTACTTC.

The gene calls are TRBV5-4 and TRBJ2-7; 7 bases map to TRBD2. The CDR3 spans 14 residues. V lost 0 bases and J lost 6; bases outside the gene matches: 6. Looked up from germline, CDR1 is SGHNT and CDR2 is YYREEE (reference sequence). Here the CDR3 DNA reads TGTGCCAGCAGCTTGGGCAGGGAGGGTTTCGAGCAGTACTTC. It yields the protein CASSLGREGFEQYF.

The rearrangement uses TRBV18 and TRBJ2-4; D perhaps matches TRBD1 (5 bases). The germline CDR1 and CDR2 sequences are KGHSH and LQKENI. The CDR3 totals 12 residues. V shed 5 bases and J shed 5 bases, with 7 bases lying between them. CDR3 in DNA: TGTGCCAGCTCATCCAGGGAAAACATTCAGTACTTC. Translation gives CASSSRENIQYF.

CDR3 DNA sequence: TGTGCCAGCAGCACCTTGACAGGTACCGAGACCCAGTACTTC. It specifies CASSTLTGTETQYF. The chain employs TRBV7-9 and TRBJ2-5; maybe TRBD1 (6 bases). From germline, CDR1 is SEHNR and CDR2 FQNEAQ (reference sequence). The CDR3 length is 14 residues. V was pared by 5 bases and J by 5 bases, with 15 bases between.

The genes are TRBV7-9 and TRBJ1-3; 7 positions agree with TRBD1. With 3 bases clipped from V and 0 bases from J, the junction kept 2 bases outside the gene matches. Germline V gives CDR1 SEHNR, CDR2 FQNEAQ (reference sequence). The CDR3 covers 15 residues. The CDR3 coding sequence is TGTGCCAGCAGCTTTGGACAGGCCTCTGGAAACACCATATATTTT. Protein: CASSFGQASGNTIYF.

The CDR3 is CASSLRSNTEAFF. In DNA form, the CDR3 reads TGTGCCAGCAGTTTACGGTCGAACACTGAAGCTTTCTTT. The V and J genes are TRBV27 and TRBJ1-1; D is unresolved. V lost 2 bases and J lost 1, with 5 bases in between. Germline values: CDR1 MNHEY, CDR2 SMNVEV (reference sequence). The CDR3 covers 13 residues.

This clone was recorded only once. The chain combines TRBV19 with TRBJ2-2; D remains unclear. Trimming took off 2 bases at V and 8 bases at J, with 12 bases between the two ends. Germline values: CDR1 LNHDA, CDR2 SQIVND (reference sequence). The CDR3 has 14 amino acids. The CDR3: CASSIPPLGGELFF. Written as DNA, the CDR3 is TGTGCCAGTAGTATACCCCCTCTGGGGGGGGAGCTGTTTTTT.

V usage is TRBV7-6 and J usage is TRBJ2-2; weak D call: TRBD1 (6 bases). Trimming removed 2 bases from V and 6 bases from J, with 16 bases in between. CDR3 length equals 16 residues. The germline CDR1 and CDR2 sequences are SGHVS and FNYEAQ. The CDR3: CASSLPPQGYPGELFF. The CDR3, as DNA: TGTGCCAGCAGCTTACCCCCGCAGGGGTATCCCGGGGAGCTGTTTTTT. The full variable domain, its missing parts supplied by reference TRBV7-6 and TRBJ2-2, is GAGVSQSPRYKVTKRGQDVALRCDPISGHVSLYWYRQALGQGPEFLTYFNYEAQQDKSGLPNDRFSAERPEGSISTLTIQRTEQRDSAMYRCASSLPPQGYPGELFFGEGSRLTVL.

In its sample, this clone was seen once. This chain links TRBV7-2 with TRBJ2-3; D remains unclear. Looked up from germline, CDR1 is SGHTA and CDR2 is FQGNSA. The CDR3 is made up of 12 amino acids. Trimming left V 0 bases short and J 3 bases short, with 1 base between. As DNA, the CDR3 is TGTGCCAGCAGCTTAGCGACAGATACGCAGTATTTT. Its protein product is CASSLATDTQYF.